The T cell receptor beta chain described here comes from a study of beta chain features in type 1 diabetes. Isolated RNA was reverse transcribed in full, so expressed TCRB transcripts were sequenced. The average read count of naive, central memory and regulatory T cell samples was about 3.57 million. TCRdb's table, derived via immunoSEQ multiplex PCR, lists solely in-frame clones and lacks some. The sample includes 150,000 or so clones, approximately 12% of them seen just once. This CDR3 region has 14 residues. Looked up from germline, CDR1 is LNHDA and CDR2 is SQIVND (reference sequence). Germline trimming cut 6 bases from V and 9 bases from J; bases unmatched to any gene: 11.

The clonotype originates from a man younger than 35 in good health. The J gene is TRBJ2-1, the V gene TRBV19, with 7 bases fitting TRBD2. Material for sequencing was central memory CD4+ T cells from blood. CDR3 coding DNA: TGTGCCAGTAGGACTCCCGCTTGGGGGGGTGAGCAGTTCTTC. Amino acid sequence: CASRTPAWGGEQFF.